What follows are 16 T cell receptor beta chains derived from one specimen sequenced in a study of shared clonotypes between healthy human individuals (dated by TCRdb to about 2020). Library construction relied on the immunoSEQ multiplex PCR assay. This is the immuneACCESS table as TCRdb keeps it, with only in-frame sequences that have V and J called. A part of the clones is gone; compared with another copy, unresolved V genes explain less than half, and the rest is unexplained. In this sample the table shows fewer than 3 million clones, 85% to 95% of which occur a single time. Of the sample, around 0.35% falls within the top ten clones. Sample: naive CD4+ T cells from PBMCs. The cell subset or site label, as the study defines it: CD45RA+ positively selected. All receptors derive from a man younger than 30 in good health. Some clones in this sample may be carry-over from other donors' samples.

The V and J genes are TRBV6-1 and TRBJ2-3; D is uncertain. V was trimmed by 0 bases and J by 8 bases, leaving 9 bases between them. This CDR3 is 13 amino acids long. The V gene's germline CDR1 is MNHNS and CDR2 SASEGT. For the CDR3, the DNA is TGTGCCAGCAGTGAAGCGCTTGACTTTACGCAGTATTTT. Translation: CASSEALDFTQYF.

The genes are TRBV18 and TRBJ2-1; D not resolved. V lost 4 bases and J 1 base, leaving 17 bases between the germline ends. Per germline, CDR1 KGHSH and CDR2 LQKENI. CDR3 length equals 17 residues. The CDR3: CASSRSSDGGSYNEQFF. CDR3 nucleotide sequence: TGTGCCAGCTCACGCTCCTCGGACGGTGGATCCTACAATGAGCAGTTCTTC.

J is TRBJ1-2 and V is TRBV11-3; perhaps TRBD1 as D (6 bases). Germline loops: CDR1 SGHNT, CDR2 YENEEA. CDR3 length: 13 amino acids. Trimming shortened V by 5 bases and J by 8 bases, and 15 bases separated the two germline ends. CDR3 in amino acids: CASSKPGGAGYTF. Written as DNA, the CDR3 is TGTGCCAGCAGCAAGCCGGGGGGCGCGGGCTACACCTTC.

As concerns this clone: Other DNA sequences in this specimen translate into the identical CDR3. This chain connects TRBV28 to TRBJ1-2; maybe TRBD1 (5 bases). Germline assignment: CDR1 MDHEN and CDR2 SYDVKM. V was shortened by 7 bases and J by 4 bases, with 7 bases between the two germline ends. CDR3 size: 11 residues. CDR3 DNA sequence: TGTGCCAGCACCCAGGGCTATGGCTACACCTTC. As protein: CASTQGYGYTF.

The chain combines TRBV6-1 with TRBJ1-2; D gene ambiguous. The CDR3 spans 19 residues. Trimming removed 2 bases from V and 2 bases from J, with 24 bases in between. Germline V gene data show CDR1 as MNHNS and CDR2 as SASEGT. The CDR3 DNA sequence: TGTGCCAGCAGTGAACCAACCACCGCGACATGGGGTTTGAACTATGGCTACACCTTC. The encoded protein is CASSEPTTATWGLNYGYTF.

As for this clone: Other DNA sequences in the sample encode the same CDR3. The CDR3 nucleotides read TGCGCCAGCAGCTTGGGGCAGGGGAGCGATGGCTACACCTTC. Translation: CASSLGQGSDGYTF. The chain carries TRBV5-1 and TRBJ1-2; tentative D call: TRBD1 (6 bases). CDR3 size: 14 residues. V shed 0 bases and J shed 6 bases, with 12 bases lying between them. Germline V gives CDR1 SGHRS, CDR2 YFSETQ.

J is TRBJ2-7 and V is TRBV6-4, with unresolved D. V lost 5 bases to trimming and J lost 0 bases, with 17 bases between them. CDR1 MRHNA and CDR2 SNTAGT come from the germline V gene. The CDR3 is 16 amino acids. In DNA form, the CDR3 reads TGTGCCAGCAGTCCCCCCCACGGACGGACCTCCTACGAGCAGTACTTC. This encodes CASSPPHGRTSYEQYF.

This clone was detected once. This chain connects TRBV9 to TRBJ2-1; D uncertain. V gave up 3 bases and J gave up 2 bases, with 12 bases separating them. Germline CDR1 and CDR2: SGDLS and YYNGEE. This CDR3 has 15 residues. CDR3 DNA sequence: TGTGCCAGCAGCGGGCCGCGATCGGCCTACAATGAGCAGTTCTTC. Its protein product is CASSGPRSAYNEQFF.

The chain carries TRBV29-1 and TRBJ2-7; D is uncertain. CDR3 size: 12 residues. V was shortened by 4 bases and J by 2 bases, with 9 bases between the two germline ends. In germline, CDR1 is SQVTM, CDR2 ANQGSEA. Written as DNA, the CDR3 is TGCAGCGTTGTGAATCCACCCTACGAGCAGTACTTC. It translates to CSVVNPPYEQYF.

The V and J genes are TRBV5-1 and TRBJ2-2, with 9 bases aligning to TRBD2. V was clipped by 2 bases and J by 1 base; unmatched bases: 9. There are 18 residues in the CDR3. The V gene's germline CDR1 is SGHRS and CDR2 YFSETQ. The CDR3 region is CASSFQVPTSGNTGELFF. As DNA, the CDR3 is TGCGCCAGCAGCTTTCAGGTCCCGACTAGCGGGAACACCGGGGAGCTGTTTTTT.

The chain recombines TRBV5-6 with TRBJ2-1; 12 nucleotides match TRBD2. Trimming at V came to 1 base and at J to 0 bases, leaving 5 bases not matched to a gene. There are 18 residues in the CDR3. CDR1 is SGHDT and CDR2 is YYEEEE in the germline V gene. In DNA form, the CDR3 reads TGTGCCAGCAGCTTGTCTAGCGGGAGGGGGCTCTCCTACAATGAGCAGTTCTTC. This translates into CASSLSSGRGLSYNEQFF.

The rearrangement links TRBV9 to TRBJ1-1; 7 bases are shared with TRBD1. The germline V gene encodes CDR1 SGDLS and CDR2 YYNGEE. This CDR3 has 14 residues. The V and J ends lost 2 bases and 4 bases, in that order; junction bases with no gene match: 5. CDR3 sequence reads: CASSVAGGLTEAFF. The CDR3, as DNA: TGTGCCAGCAGCGTTGCAGGGGGGCTCACTGAAGCTTTCTTT.

This rearrangement joins TRBV9 to TRBJ2-5, with a possible D match to TRBD1 (5 bases). V lost 3 bases, J lost 2 bases, and 14 bases lay in between. The germline V gene encodes CDR1 SGDLS and CDR2 YYNGEE. The CDR3 has 15 amino acids. For the CDR3, the DNA is TGTGCCAGCAGCGCAGGCAGGGTCTCTCAAGAGACCCAGTACTTC. Translating gives CASSAGRVSQETQYF.

The chain recombines TRBV5-8 with TRBJ2-7, with D possibly TRBD2 on 7 matching bases. The CDR3 sequence is 16 residues long. Trimming cost V 6 bases and J 0 bases, with 19 bases left between them. Per the germline V gene, CDR1 is SGHTS and CDR2 is YDEGEE. The CDR3 reads CASTSGGGGHSYEQYF. The CDR3 nucleotides are TGTGCCAGCACCTCGGGGGGTGGGGGGCACTCCTACGAGCAGTACTTC.

The chain links TRBV27 to TRBJ1-4; 10 bases agree with TRBD1. The germline V gene encodes CDR1 MNHEY and CDR2 SMNVEV (reference sequence). The CDR3 has 16 amino acids. Trimming took 6 bases from V and 8 from J; bases not matched to a gene: 12. CDR3 sequence reads: CASRQTGGLGEEKLFF. The CDR3 DNA follows: TGTGCCAGCAGGCAGACAGGGGGCCTCGGGGAAGAAAAACTGTTTTTT.

V usage is TRBV7-2 and J usage is TRBJ2-1; 11 nucleotides agree with TRBD2. This CDR3 is built from 17 residues. Trimming at V came to 1 base and at J to 4 bases, leaving 6 bases not matched to a gene. Germline lookup yields CDR1 SGHTA and CDR2 FQGNSA. CDR3 sequence: CASSLVGTSGVYNEQFF. The CDR3 nucleotides are TGTGCCAGCAGCTTAGTTGGGACTAGCGGAGTTTACAATGAGCAGTTCTTC.